The 12 T cell receptor beta chains listed next were all sequenced from one sample in a study of shared clonotypes between healthy human individuals. Naive-designated CD8 cells lacked CD45RO, were positively enriched for CCR7, and omitted terminally differentiated effector memory CD45RA+ cells. Assay: immunoSEQ multiplex PCR; the TCRdb copy retains only in-frame clones and omits some. The table has some 2.1 million clones, about 94% seen once; the top ten hold roughly 1.1%. Material for sequencing was naive CD8+ T cells sorted from blood. These receptors originate from a man aged 18 to 29 in good health.

This chain joins TRBV7-9 and TRBJ2-1, with D tentatively TRBD2 (5 bases). V gave up 5 bases and J gave up 0 bases, with 17 bases separating them. The length of the CDR3 is 17 residues. Germline lookup yields CDR1 SEHNR and CDR2 FQNEAQ (reference sequence). The CDR3 loop reads CASSPNMDGISYNEQFF. CDR3 DNA: TGTGCCAGCAGCCCCAATATGGACGGGATCTCCTACAATGAGCAGTTCTTC.

The genes are TRBV27 and TRBJ2-3; D ambiguous. This CDR3 contains 12 residues. The V gene lost 2 bases and the J gene lost 5 bases, with 5 bases spanning the gap. Germline CDR1 reads MNHEY; CDR2 reads SMNVEV (reference sequence). The CDR3 here is CASSLKGDTQYF. The CDR3 nucleotides are TGTGCCAGCAGTTTAAAAGGAGATACGCAGTATTTT.

V and J are TRBV29-1 and TRBJ2-7, with 11 bases that match TRBD2. The CDR3 is 13 residues long. Per germline, CDR1 SQVTM and CDR2 ANQGSEA. The V segment lost 4 bases and the J segment 4 bases; nucleotides outside the gene matches: 3. For the CDR3, the DNA is TGCAGCGTTGTAACTAGCGGGGGTTACGAGCAGTACTTC. This encodes CSVVTSGGYEQYF.

The chain recombines TRBV7-9 with TRBJ2-1; 8 bases fit TRBD2. This CDR3 is built from 15 residues. J lost 2 bases, V lost 2 bases, and 2 bases had no gene match. The germline V gene encodes CDR1 SEHNR and CDR2 FQNEAQ (reference sequence). The CDR3 reads CASSLSAGAYNEQFF. CDR3 nucleotides: TGTGCCAGCAGCTTATCAGCGGGAGCCTACAATGAGCAGTTCTTC.

This chain joins TRBV9 and TRBJ2-1; 11 bases are shared with TRBD2. V trimming: 3 bases; J trimming: 0 bases; junction bases outside the gene matches: 17. Germline V gene lookup returns CDR1 SGDLS and CDR2 YYNGEE. The CDR3 sequence is 21 residues long. This chain's CDR3 is CASSARLGGTSGTSSYNEQFF. In DNA form, the CDR3 reads TGTGCCAGCAGCGCCCGCCTGGGAGGGACTAGCGGAACCAGCTCCTACAATGAGCAGTTCTTC.

The V call is TRBV13, the J call TRBJ2-3; TRBD2 matches 10 bases. There are 15 residues in the CDR3. Germline trimming cut 5 bases from V and 4 bases from J; bases unmatched to any gene: 6. Germline assignment: CDR1 PRHDT and CDR2 FYEKMQ (reference sequence). The CDR3 DNA follows: TGTGCCAGCAGCCCTAGAGGGACTAGCGCAGATACGCAGTATTTT. Encoded protein: CASSPRGTSADTQYF.

The chain recombines TRBV6-5 with TRBJ2-7; 10 bases fit TRBD1. The CDR3 is 14 amino acids. Germline CDR1 reads MNHEY; CDR2 reads SVGAGI. With 6 bases clipped from V and 5 bases from J, the junction kept 7 bases outside the gene matches. CDR3 coding DNA: TGTGCCAGCAGCGCGGACAGGGGGATCGACGAGCAGTACTTC. This encodes CASSADRGIDEQYF.

The chain recombines TRBV15 with TRBJ2-7; possible D gene TRBD1, 6 bases. Germline lookup yields CDR1 LNHNV and CDR2 YYDKDF (reference sequence). This CDR3 has 12 amino acids. Trimming removed 8 bases from V and 0 bases from J, with 8 bases in between. The CDR3 nucleotides read TGTGCCACCGGACAGAACTCCTACGAGCAGTACTTC. Its translation: CATGQNSYEQYF. Combining the CDR3 with reference TRBV15 and TRBJ2-7 gives the whole variable domain DAMVIQNPRYQVTQFGKPVTLSCSQTLNHNVMYWYQQKSSQAPKLLFHYYDKDFNNEADTPDNFQSRRPNTSFCFLDIRSPGLGDTAMYLCATGQNSYEQYFGPGTRLTVT.

The gene calls are TRBV5-1 and TRBJ2-3; 11 bases line up with TRBD1. Trimming took 5 bases from V and 4 from J; bases not matched to a gene: 3. Germline V gene data show CDR1 as SGHRS and CDR2 as YFSETQ. This CDR3 is 14 amino acids long. CDR3 loop: CASRDRGPADTQYF. The CDR3 bases are TGCGCCAGCAGGGACAGGGGGCCCGCAGATACGCAGTATTTT.

V usage is TRBV7-2 and J usage is TRBJ2-7; D is uncertain. Germline lookup yields CDR1 SGHTA and CDR2 FQGNSA. This CDR3 contains 14 residues. Trimming took off 3 bases at V and 4 bases at J, with 13 bases between the two ends. CDR3 nucleotides: TGTGCCAGCAGCTTGTTCGGGCGGAGTTACGAGCAGTACTTC. Its translation: CASSLFGRSYEQYF.

This clone was seen only a few times. The chain links TRBV5-1 to TRBJ2-7; TRBD2 matches at 9 bases. Trimming at V came to 1 base and at J to 5 bases, leaving 10 bases not matched to a gene. Germline V CDR1 and CDR2: SGHRS, YFSETQ. The CDR3 spans 16 residues. The CDR3, as DNA: TGCGCCAGCAGCTTGACGGGGGCGGCTAGCGGGAACGAGCAGTACTTC. Translated, it gives CASSLTGAASGNEQYF.

The chain joins TRBV4-3 to TRBJ2-7, with a tentative D call TRBD1 (6 bases). Germline CDR1 is LGHNA and CDR2 is YSLEER. Trimming cost V 1 base and J 2 bases, with 15 bases left between them. The CDR3 runs 16 residues. The DNA of the CDR3 is TGCGCCAGCAGCCAAGGCCTACAGGGTTTGACCTACGAGCAGTACTTC. This translates into CASSQGLQGLTYEQYF.